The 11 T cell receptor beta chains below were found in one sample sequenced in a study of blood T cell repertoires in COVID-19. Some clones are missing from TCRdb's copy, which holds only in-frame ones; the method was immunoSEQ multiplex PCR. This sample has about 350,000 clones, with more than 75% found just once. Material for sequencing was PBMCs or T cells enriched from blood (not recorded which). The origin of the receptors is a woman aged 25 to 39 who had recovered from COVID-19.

The CDR3, as DNA: TGTGCCAGCAGTCCTAGACAGTACAATGAGCAGTTCTTC. Protein sequence: CASSPRQYNEQFF. The rearrangement uses TRBV28 and TRBJ2-1; D is perhaps TRBD1 (5 bases). The V end lost 5 bases, the J end lost 4 bases, and 9 bases lay between the germline ends. Germline V gene lookup returns CDR1 MDHEN and CDR2 SYDVKM. The CDR3 runs to 13 residues.

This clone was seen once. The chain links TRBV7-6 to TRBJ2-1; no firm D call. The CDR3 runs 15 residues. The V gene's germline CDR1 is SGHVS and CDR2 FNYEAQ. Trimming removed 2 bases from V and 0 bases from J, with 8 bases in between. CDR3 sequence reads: CASSLSVGSYNEQFF. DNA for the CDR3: TGTGCCAGCAGCTTATCAGTTGGCTCCTACAATGAGCAGTTCTTC.

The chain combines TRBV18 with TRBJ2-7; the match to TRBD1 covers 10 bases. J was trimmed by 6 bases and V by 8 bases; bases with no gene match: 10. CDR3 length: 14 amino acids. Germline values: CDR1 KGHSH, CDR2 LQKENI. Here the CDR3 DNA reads TGTGCCAGCACTGAGGACAGGGGGTTTGGCGAGCAGTACTTC. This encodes CASTEDRGFGEQYF.

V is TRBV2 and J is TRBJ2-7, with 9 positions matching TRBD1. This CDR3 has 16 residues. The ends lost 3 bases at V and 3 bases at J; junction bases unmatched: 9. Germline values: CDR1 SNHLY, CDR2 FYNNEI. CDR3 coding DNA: TGTGCCAGCAGTGACCCAGGGACAGGGCCGGACTACGAGCAGTACTTC. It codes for CASSDPGTGPDYEQYF.

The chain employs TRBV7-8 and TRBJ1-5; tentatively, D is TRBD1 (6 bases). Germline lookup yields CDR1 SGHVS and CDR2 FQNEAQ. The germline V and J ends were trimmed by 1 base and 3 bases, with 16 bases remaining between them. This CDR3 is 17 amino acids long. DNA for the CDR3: TGTGCCAGCAGCTTAGTGGGGGCAGGGATCAACAATCAGCCCCAGCATTTT. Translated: CASSLVGAGINNQPQHF.

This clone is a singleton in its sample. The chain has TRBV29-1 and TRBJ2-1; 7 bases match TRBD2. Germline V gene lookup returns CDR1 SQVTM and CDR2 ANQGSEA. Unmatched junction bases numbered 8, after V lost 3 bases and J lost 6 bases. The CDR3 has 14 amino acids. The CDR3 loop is CSVDTAGVFNEQFF. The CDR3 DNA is TGCAGCGTTGATACTGCGGGGGTATTCAATGAGCAGTTCTTC.

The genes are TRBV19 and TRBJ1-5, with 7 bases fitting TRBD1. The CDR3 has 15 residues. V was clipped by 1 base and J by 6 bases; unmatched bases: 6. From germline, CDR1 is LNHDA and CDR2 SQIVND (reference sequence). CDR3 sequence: CASSIGGGVGQPQHF. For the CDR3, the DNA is TGTGCCAGTAGTATAGGAGGGGGCGTGGGTCAGCCCCAGCATTTT. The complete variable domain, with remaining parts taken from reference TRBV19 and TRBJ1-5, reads DGGITQSPKYLFRKEGQNVTLSCEQNLNHDAMYWYRQDPGQGLRLIYYSQIVNDFQKGDIAEGYSVSREKKESFPLTVTSAQKNPTAFYLCASSIGGGVGQPQHFGDGTRLSIL.

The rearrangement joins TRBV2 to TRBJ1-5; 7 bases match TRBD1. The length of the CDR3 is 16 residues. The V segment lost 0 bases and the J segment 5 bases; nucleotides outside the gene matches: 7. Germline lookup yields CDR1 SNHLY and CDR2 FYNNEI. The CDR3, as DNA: TGTGCCAGCAGTGAAGCTGGACAGGTAAGGGATCAGCCCCAGCATTTT. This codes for CASSEAGQVRDQPQHF.

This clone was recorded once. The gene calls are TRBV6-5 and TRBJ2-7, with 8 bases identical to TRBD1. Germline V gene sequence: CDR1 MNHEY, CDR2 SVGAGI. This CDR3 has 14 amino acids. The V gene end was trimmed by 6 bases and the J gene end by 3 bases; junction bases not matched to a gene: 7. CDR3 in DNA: TGTGCCAGCAGAACCCGGGACAGGCTCTACGAGCAGTACTTC. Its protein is CASRTRDRLYEQYF.

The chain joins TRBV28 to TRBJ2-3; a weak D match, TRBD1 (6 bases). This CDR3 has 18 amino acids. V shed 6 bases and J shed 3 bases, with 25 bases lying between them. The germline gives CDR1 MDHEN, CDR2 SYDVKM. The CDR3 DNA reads TGTGCCAGCAGCCGAGTAGACAGGTTGTTGGCAGTAACAGATACGCAGTATTTT. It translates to CASSRVDRLLAVTDTQYF.

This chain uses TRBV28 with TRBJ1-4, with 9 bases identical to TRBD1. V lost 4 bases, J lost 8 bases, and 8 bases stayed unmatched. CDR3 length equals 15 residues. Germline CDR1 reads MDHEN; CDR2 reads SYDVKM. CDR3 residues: CASSYLGQGWEKLFF. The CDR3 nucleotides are TGTGCCAGCAGTTATTTGGGACAGGGATGGGAAAAACTGTTTTTT.